This T cell receptor (beta chain) was captured in a study of blood T cell repertoires in COVID-19. In the original workflow: Reference gene primer amplification gave estimated nucleated cell counts. The protocol was immunoSEQ multiplex PCR, while the TCRdb copy is restricted to in-frame clones and leaves out a portion. The V and J calls and clone size were taken over from that table, and D and trimming were inferred from the DNA. The repertoire holds 250,000 to 350,000 clones, with approximately 80% as singletons. Trimming left V 1 base short and J 6 bases short, with 9 bases between. The CDR3 contains 13 residues.

The chain joins TRBV12-3 or TRBV12-4 to TRBJ2-5, with D possibly TRBD1 on 5 matching bases. The sequence was collected from a woman between 50 and 59 years old with active or convalescent COVID-19. The sample comprised peripheral blood. The DNA of the CDR3 is TGTGCCAGCAGTTTAGTGGCAGGGAAGACCCAGTACTTC. This encodes CASSLVAGKTQYF.